A selection of T cell receptor beta chains follows, all from one sample in a study of regulatory T cells in long-lasting Graves disease. One entry per CDR3 protein, called by TCRdb with MiXCR from the multiplex PCR reads. The data hold approximately 310,000 distinct CDR3 sequences, with about a sixth observed a single time. The source was peripheral blood mononuclear cells (PBMCs), collected at new diagnosis, from a patient treated with antithyroid drugs. These receptors originate from a female donor with Graves disease. Each CDR3 is given with its conserved first and last residue. Fields, in order: D gene, J gene, clone size, V gene, CDR3 protein, CDR3 DNA. The D gene is left open where the match is weak. Clone size is not always given. Where it is, it says once, few, many or a class for expanded clones.

NA | TRBJ1-5 | many | TRBV2 | CAGKGRGSNQPQHF | TGTGCCGGCAAGGGCAGGGGAAGCAATCAGCCCCAGCATTTT
TRBD1 | TRBJ1-4 | NA | TRBV5-1 | CASRMTGGANNEKLFF | TGCGCCAGCAGGATGACAGGGGGGGCCAATAATGAAAAACTGTTTTTT
NA | TRBJ2-2 | many | TRBV3-1 | CASTVLGESTGELFF | TGTGCCAGCACCGTCCTGGGGGAGTCTACCGGGGAGCTGTTTTTT
TRBD1 | TRBJ2-1 | many | TRBV19 | CASSIGQGAGNEQFF | TGTGCCAGTAGTATAGGACAGGGGGCAGGGAATGAGCAGTTCTTC
NA | TRBJ1-5 | once | TRBV11-2 | CASSLSRGNGQPQHF | TGTGCCAGCAGCCTCTCGCGGGGGAACGGGCAGCCCCAGCATTTT
NA | TRBJ2-1 | many | TRBV12-3/TRBV12-4 | CASRQDFQVNEQFF | TGTGCCAGCAGACAGGATTTCCAGGTCAATGAGCAGTTCTTC
NA | TRBJ2-1 | many | TRBV11-2 | CASSTVNEQFF | TGTGCCAGCAGCACCGTTAATGAGCAGTTCTTC
NA | TRBJ2-7 | NA | TRBV20-1 | CSAGQLSQQYF | TGCAGTGCTGGACAGTTATCGCAGCAGTACTTC
NA | TRBJ2-5 | many | TRBV7-9 | CASSPSGQETQYF | TGTGCCAGCAGCCCATCAGGGCAGGAGACCCAGTACTTC
NA | TRBJ2-3 | many | TRBV3-1 | CASSQRGSDTQYF | TGTGCCAGCAGCCAACGGGGGTCAGATACGCAGTATTTT
NA | TRBJ2-3 | few | TRBV11-2 | CASGGPGTDTQYF | TGTGCCAGCGGGGGCCCCGGCACAGATACGCAGTATTTT
NA | TRBJ2-7 | many | TRBV11-3 | CASSIRELYEQYF | TGTGCCAGCAGCATACGGGAGCTCTACGAGCAGTACTTC
TRBD1 | TRBJ1-4 | many | TRBV11-2 | CASSLVGPQGAATNEKLFF | TGTGCCAGCAGCTTAGTAGGGCCCCAGGGGGCTGCAACTAATGAAAAACTGTTTTTT
NA | TRBJ1-1 | many | TRBV6-1 | CASSTSDQVGDTEAFF | TGTGCCAGCAGTACCTCGGACCAGGTAGGGGACACTGAAGCTTTCTTT
NA | TRBJ2-3 | few | TRBV11-2 | CASSALGRDTQYF | TGTGCCAGCAGCGCCTTAGGGAGAGATACGCAGTATTTT
TRBD1 | TRBJ2-4 | NA | TRBV12-5 | CASGPTGASYNEQYF | TGTGCTAGTGGTCCGACAGGGGCGTCCTACAATGAGCAGTACTTC
NA | TRBJ1-1 | many | TRBV3-1 | CASSRALNTEAFF | TGTGCCAGCAGCAGGGCTCTGAACACTGAAGCTTTCTTT
TRBD2 | TRBJ2-7 | many | TRBV20-1 | CSARSGTSGYEQYF | TGCAGTGCTAGATCCGGGACTAGCGGGTACGAGCAGTACTTC
NA | TRBJ1-5 | many | TRBV6-2/TRBV6-3 | CASSEVTHSNQPQHF | TGTGCCAGCAGTGAAGTCACACATAGCAATCAGCCCCAGCATTTT
NA | TRBJ1-1 | NA | TRBV2 | CAGTYEQNTEAFF | TGTGCCGGTACTTACGAGCAGAACACTGAAGCTTTCTTT
TRBD2 | TRBJ2-4 | few | TRBV15 | CATSAGSGSAAKNIQYF | TGTGCCACCAGCGCAGGTAGCGGGAGTGCGGCCAAAAACATTCAGTACTTC
NA | TRBJ2-5 | many | TRBV18 | CASSPRRPLGGSMETQYF | TGTGCCAGCTCACCACGTCGCCCCCTAGGGGGGAGTATGGAGACCCAGTACTTC
TRBD2 | TRBJ2-1 | NA | TRBV19 | CATWKREGARNEQFF | TGTGCCACTTGGAAGCGGGAGGGCGCGAGGAATGAGCAGTTCTTC
TRBD2 | TRBJ2-1 | NA | TRBV9 | CASSQALLGGLAGGKTYNEQFF | TGTGCCAGCAGCCAGGCACTCCTGGGGGGACTAGCGGGAGGAAAGACCTACAATGAGCAGTTCTTC
NA | TRBJ2-7 | many | TRBV30 | CAWSVGRNEQYF | TGTGCCTGGAGTGTAGGCCGGAACGAGCAGTACTTC
NA | TRBJ2-6 | NA | TRBV6-1 | CASRHPSGANVLTF | TGTGCCAGCAGACACCCCTCTGGGGCCAACGTCCTGACTTTC
TRBD2 | TRBJ2-1 | NA | TRBV30 | CAWSTGTNHNEQFF | TGTGCCTGGAGTACCGGGACTAACCACAATGAGCAGTTCTTC
NA | TRBJ2-4 | many | TRBV12-3/TRBV12-4 | CASSRVGVNIQYF | TGTGCCAGCAGTCGGGTAGGGGTAAACATTCAGTACTTC
NA | TRBJ2-5 | NA | TRBV6-1 | CASSERGASRETQYF | TGTGCCAGCAGTGAAAGGGGCGCATCTCGGGAGACCCAGTACTTC
NA | TRBJ2-5 | NA | TRBV19 | CASNQGNQETQYF | TGTGCCAGTAATCAGGGGAACCAAGAGACCCAGTACTTC
NA | TRBJ2-7 | NA | TRBV20-1 | CSARDLHEQYF | TGCAGTGCTAGAGATCTCCACGAGCAGTACTTC
TRBD1 | TRBJ2-1 | NA | TRBV5-1 | CASSRPGTGFLYNEQFF | TGCGCCAGCAGCAGGCCCGGGACAGGGTTCCTCTACAATGAGCAGTTCTTC
TRBD2 | TRBJ2-2 | NA | TRBV20-1 | CSARRAGARTGELFF | TGCAGTGCTAGGAGGGCGGGAGCTCGGACCGGGGAGCTGTTTTTT
NA | TRBJ2-2 | many | TRBV20-1 | CSARARTANTGELFF | TGCAGTGCTAGAGCCCGGACAGCGAACACCGGGGAGCTGTTTTTT
NA | TRBJ2-2 | NA | TRBV9 | CASALTNTGELFF | TGTGCCAGCGCTCTCACGAACACCGGGGAGCTGTTTTTT
TRBD2 | TRBJ2-3 | few | TRBV10-1 | CASSSGTSGRATTQYF | TGCGCCAGCAGCTCCGGGACTAGCGGGAGGGCTACGACGCAGTATTTT
TRBD2 | TRBJ2-1 | many | TRBV11-2 | CASSLLAGAYNEQFF | TGTGCCAGCAGCTTATTAGCGGGAGCCTACAATGAGCAGTTCTTC
NA | TRBJ2-3 | many | TRBV20-1 | CSAAPSITNTDTQYF | TGCAGTGCCGCCCCCAGTATAACTAACACAGATACGCAGTATTTT
NA | TRBJ1-5 | NA | TRBV2 | CASSESSPDQPQHF | TGTGCCAGCAGTGAATCTAGTCCAGATCAGCCCCAGCATTTT
TRBD2 | TRBJ2-1 | many | TRBV2 | CASSDSGSPYNEQFF | TGTGCCAGCAGTGATAGCGGGAGTCCCTACAATGAGCAGTTCTTC
TRBD2 | TRBJ2-1 | many | TRBV12-3/TRBV12-4 | CASRSSGRSYNEQFF | TGTGCCAGCAGGTCTAGCGGGAGATCCTACAATGAGCAGTTCTTC
NA | TRBJ2-6 | many | TRBV18 | CASSPKSGSGANVLTF | TGTGCCAGCTCACCAAAAAGCGGCTCTGGGGCCAACGTCCTGACTTTC
TRBD2 | TRBJ2-7 | NA | TRBV27 | CASSSPGLADLSSYEQYF | TGTGCCAGCAGTTCCCCGGGACTAGCAGATTTGAGCTCCTACGAGCAGTACTTC
TRBD2 | TRBJ2-1 | many | TRBV3-1 | CASSHGSGRADEQFF | TGTGCCAGCAGCCATGGGAGCGGGAGGGCCGATGAGCAGTTCTTC
NA | TRBJ1-5 | NA | TRBV7-2 | CASSLVTGPLGQPQHF | TGTGCCAGCAGCTTAGTAACAGGGCCCCTCGGTCAGCCCCAGCATTTT